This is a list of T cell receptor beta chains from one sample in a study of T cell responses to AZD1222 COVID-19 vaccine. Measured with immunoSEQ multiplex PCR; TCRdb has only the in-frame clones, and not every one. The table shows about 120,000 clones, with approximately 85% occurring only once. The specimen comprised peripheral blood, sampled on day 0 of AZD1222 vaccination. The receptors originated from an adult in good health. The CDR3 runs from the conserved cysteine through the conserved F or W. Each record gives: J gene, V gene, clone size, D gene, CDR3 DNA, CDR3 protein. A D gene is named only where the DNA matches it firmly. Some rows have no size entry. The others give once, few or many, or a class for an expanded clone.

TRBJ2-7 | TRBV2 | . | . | TGTGCCAGCGGGCAGTTCCACGAGCAGTACTTC | CASGQFHEQYF
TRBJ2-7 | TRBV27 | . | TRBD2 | TGTGCCAGCAGTCCCCTCGGACTAGCGGGAGTGGAAGAGCAGTACTTC | CASSPLGLAGVEEQYF
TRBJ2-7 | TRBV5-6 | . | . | TGTGCCAGCAGCTTCTTCGGGGTCGGCGGGGAGCAGTACTTC | CASSFFGVGGEQYF
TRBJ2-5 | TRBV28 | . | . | TGTGCCAGCAGCCCATCGAGGGCCCGGAAAGAGACCCAGTACTTC | CASSPSRARKETQYF
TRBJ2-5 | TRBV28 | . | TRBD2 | TGTGCCAGCAGAACCCTGAGCGGGGAGATCCAGTACTTC | CASRTLSGEIQYF
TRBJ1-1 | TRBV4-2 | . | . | TGTGCCAGCAGCCAAGATCGGGGTGGCGGGGGTGAAGCTTTCTTT | CASSQDRGGGGEAFF
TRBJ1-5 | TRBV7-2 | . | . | TGTGCCAGCAGCTTAGCGTCCGAACGGGATCAGCCCCAGCATTTT | CASSLASERDQPQHF
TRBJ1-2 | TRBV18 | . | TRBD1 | TGTGCCAGCTCACCCTTGGGACAGGGAGATAACTATGGCTACACCTTC | CASSPLGQGDNYGYTF
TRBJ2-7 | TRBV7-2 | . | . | TGTGCCAGCAGCTATCCAGCGTATAACTACGAGCAGTACTTC | CASSYPAYNYEQYF
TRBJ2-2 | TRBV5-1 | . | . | TGCGCCAGCAGGGGAGTGTGGAGTTATTCGAACACCGGGGAGCTGTTTTTT | CASRGVWSYSNTGELFF
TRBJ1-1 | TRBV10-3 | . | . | TGTGCCATCAGAGAACAGGGGAACACTGAAGCTTTCTTT | CAIREQGNTEAFF
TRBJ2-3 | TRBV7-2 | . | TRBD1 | TGTGCCAGCAGCCCCCTCGGGCGTGGACAGGGGGAAGATACGCAGTATTTT | CASSPLGRGQGEDTQYF
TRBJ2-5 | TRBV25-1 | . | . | TGTGCCAGCACCAATATGGAGACCCAGTACTTC | CASTNMETQYF
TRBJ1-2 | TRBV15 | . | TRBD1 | TGTGCCACCAGCAGAGACAGGACAGGGGGCTATGGCTACACCTTC | CATSRDRTGGYGYTF
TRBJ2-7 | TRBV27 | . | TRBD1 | TGTGCCAGCAGTTTGTCCGGGACAGGACATTACGAGCAGTACTTC | CASSLSGTGHYEQYF
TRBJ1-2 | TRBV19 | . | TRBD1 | TGTGCCAGTAGACCTGACAGGGCTGGTGGCTACACCTTC | CASRPDRAGGYTF
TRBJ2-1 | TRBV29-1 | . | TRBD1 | TGCAGCTCACAGGGGTCGAGCTCCTACAATGAGCAGTTCTTC | CSSQGSSSYNEQFF
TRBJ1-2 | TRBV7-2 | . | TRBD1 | TGTGCCAGCAGCTTCGGACAGGGAGTCAACTATGGCTACACCTTC | CASSFGQGVNYGYTF
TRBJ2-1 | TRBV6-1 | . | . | TGTGCCAGCAGGGAAGACTCCTACAATGAGCAGTTCTTC | CASREDSYNEQFF
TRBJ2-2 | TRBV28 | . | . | TGTGCCAGCAGTTCCTGGGGGGGACAGCGAATAACCGGGGAGCTGTTTTTT | CASSSWGGQRITGELFF
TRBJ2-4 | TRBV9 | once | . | TGTGCCAGCAGCGGGGGACCGGGAAACATTCAGTACTTC | CASSGGPGNIQYF
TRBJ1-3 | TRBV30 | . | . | TGTGCCTGGAGTCGCGGGAGGGAGGGAAACACCATATATTTT | CAWSRGREGNTIYF
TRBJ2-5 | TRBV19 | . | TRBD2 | TGTGCCAGTAAAAGACTAGCGGGAGTTCAAGAGACCCAGTACTTC | CASKRLAGVQETQYF
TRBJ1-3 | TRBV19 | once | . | TGTGCCAGTAGAACACTGCAGGGCTACTCTGGAAACACCATATATTTT | CASRTLQGYSGNTIYF
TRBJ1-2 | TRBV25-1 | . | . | TGTGCCAGCAGTGATTACGGGGGGGCCCCTGCTACCAGATATGGCTACACCTTC | CASSDYGGAPATRYGYTF
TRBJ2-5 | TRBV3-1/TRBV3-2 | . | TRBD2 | TGTGCCAGCAGCCTAACCGGAGCGGGGCAAGAGACCCAGTACTTC | CASSLTGAGQETQYF
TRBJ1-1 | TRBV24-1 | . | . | TGTGCCACCCGATCCCGGGACACTGAAGCTTTCTTT | CATRSRDTEAFF
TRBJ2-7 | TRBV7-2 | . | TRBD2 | TGTGCCAGCAGCTTAGGAATGAGCGGGAACTCCTACGAGCAGTACTTC | CASSLGMSGNSYEQYF
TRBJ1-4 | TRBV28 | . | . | TGTGCCACCACCCGGTATCGTGGGCAAACCGGGAATGAAAAACTGTTTTTT | CATTRYRGQTGNEKLFF
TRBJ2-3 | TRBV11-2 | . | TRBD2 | TGTGCCAGCAGCTCAACTAGCGGGTGGGGAGATACGCAGTATTTT | CASSSTSGWGDTQYF
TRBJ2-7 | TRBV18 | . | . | TGTGCCAGCTCACCAGTGGCAGGGGAGTACGAGCAGTACTTC | CASSPVAGEYEQYF
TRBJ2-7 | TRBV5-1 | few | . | TGCGCCAGCAGCTTGGAGTCCGGGACAACCTACGAGCAGTACTTC | CASSLESGTTYEQYF
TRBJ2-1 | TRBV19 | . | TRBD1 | TGTGCCAGTAGTAGGAGACAGGGCTACAATGAGCAGTTCTTC | CASSRRQGYNEQFF
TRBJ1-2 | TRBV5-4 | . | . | TGTGCCAGCAGCCCCGGGGGGGGGCTTGGCTATGGCTACACCTTC | CASSPGGGLGYGYTF
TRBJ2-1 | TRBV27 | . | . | TGTGCCAGCAGCCGAGGTGAGGTGGGAGAGGTGGGCTACAATGAGCAGTTCTTC | CASSRGEVGEVGYNEQFF
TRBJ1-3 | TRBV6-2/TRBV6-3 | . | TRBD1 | TGTGCCAGCAGCCCTGACAGGGAGGGCCTTCTCTCTGGAAACACCATATATTTT | CASSPDREGLLSGNTIYF
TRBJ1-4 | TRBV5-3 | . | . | TGTGCCAGAAGTGGAACGGCGGCGGACGTTAATGAAAAACTGTTTTTT | CARSGTAADVNEKLFF
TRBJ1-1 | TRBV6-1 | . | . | TGTGCCAGCTACGAGGGGGGGGTCACTGAAGCTTTCTTT | CASYEGGVTEAFF
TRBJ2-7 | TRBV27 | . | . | TGTGCCAGCAACCCAGCAGGGGCTAGCTCTCTCTACTTC | CASNPAGASSLYF
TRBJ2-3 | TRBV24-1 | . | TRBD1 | TGTGCCACCAGTGATCCAGGACAGGGGCGCACAGATACGCAGTATTTT | CATSDPGQGRTDTQYF
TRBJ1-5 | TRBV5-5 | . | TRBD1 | TGTGCCAGCAGCTCCGACAGGGGGCGAGGTCAGCCCCAGCATTTT | CASSSDRGRGQPQHF
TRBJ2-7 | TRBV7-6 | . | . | TGTGCCAGCAGCTTAGGGGACGGTGCCTACGAGCAGTACTTC | CASSLGDGAYEQYF
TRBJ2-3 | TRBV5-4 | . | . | TGTGCCAGCAGCTTGTGGGGGGCGGGAGATACGCAGTATTTT | CASSLWGAGDTQYF
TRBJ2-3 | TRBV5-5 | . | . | TGTGCCAGCAGCTCACTGTTTGGTACGCAGTATTTT | CASSSLFGTQYF
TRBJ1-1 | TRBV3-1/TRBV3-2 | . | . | TGTGCCAGCAGTCCTCGTGAGACAGCGAAAGCTTTCTTT | CASSPRETAKAFF
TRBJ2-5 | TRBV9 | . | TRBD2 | TGTGCCAGCAGCGTAGGGACTAGCGAGACCCAGTACTTC | CASSVGTSETQYF